This T cell receptor (beta chain) was sequenced during a study of blood T cell repertoires in COVID-19. Turning to the study itself: COVID-19 samples collected from the United States, Italy and Spain covered acute and convalescent phases. The analysed material was cDNA or gDNA that came from T cells, B-cell-depleted T cells, or PBMCs.

Source study methods: Reference gene primer amplification gave estimated nucleated cell counts. Here immunoSEQ multiplex PCR was the method, and the copy in TCRdb shows in-frame clones only, minus some. D and trimming come from the DNA, and the V and J calls and clone size come from that table. The table records 150,000 to 200,000 clones, more than 75% of them present only once. Unmatched junction bases numbered 2, after V lost 5 bases and J lost 2 bases. Per germline, CDR1 SQVTM and CDR2 ANQGSEA. This CDR3 has 15 amino acids. The chain has TRBV29-1 and TRBJ2-1; 14 nucleotides agree with TRBD2. The source of this sequence is a human donor in a cohort sampled during active COVID-19. Sequenced sample: peripheral blood. In nucleotides, the CDR3 is TGCAGCGTTAGACTAGCGGGAGGGCCCTACAATGAGCAGTTCTTC. This sequence encodes CSVRLAGGPYNEQFF.